The 25 T cell receptor beta chains reported below all come from one sample, sequenced in a study of shared clonotypes between healthy human individuals. Clones were sequenced by immunoSEQ multiplex PCR, and TCRdb holds only the in-frame ones, with some missing. The sample contains a few million clones, 90% to 95% of which appear only once. Sequencing was carried out using naive CD4+ T cells sorted from blood. Subset noted: CD45RA+ positively selected. The receptors here all came from a young man in good health.

The chain employs TRBV5-1 and TRBJ2-6, with TRBD1 matching over 12 bases. This CDR3 contains 19 residues. Germline lookup yields CDR1 SGHRS and CDR2 YFSETQ. Trimming removed 4 bases from V and 4 bases from J; junction bases left unmatched: 12. The CDR3 DNA is TGCGCCAGCAGCATAGAACCCGGGACAGGGGGCTTAGGGGCCAACGTCCTGACTTTC. Its protein is CASSIEPGTGGLGANVLTF.

The rearrangement links TRBV5-1 to TRBJ2-5; 12 bases are shared with TRBD2. The J call is uncertain, as TRBJ2-7 better fits the DNA end. CDR1 and CDR2 (germline): SGHRS, YFSETQ. CDR3 size: 15 residues. The CDR3 loop reads CASALQGLAGYEQYF. The CDR3 nucleotides read TGCGCCAGCGCCCTACAGGGACTAGCGGGCTACGAGCAGTACTTC.

The rearrangement uses TRBV30 and TRBJ2-1, with 12 bases fitting TRBD2. Trimming cost V 5 bases and J 7 bases; bases outside gene matches: 9. Looked up from germline, CDR1 is GTSNPN and CDR2 is SVGIG (reference sequence). The CDR3 consists of 15 residues. In DNA form, the CDR3 reads TGTGCCTGGTTTCCCGGACTAGCGGGGCTAAATGAGCAGTTCTTC. Translating it yields CAWFPGLAGLNEQFF.

V usage is TRBV28 and J usage is TRBJ2-1, with a tentative D call TRBD1 (5 bases). CDR1 is MDHEN, CDR2 SYDVKM, per germline. The CDR3 has 14 residues. The V end was cut by 4 bases, the J end by 7 bases, with 14 bases between. Written as DNA, the CDR3 is TGTGCCAGCAGTTCCTATGGGGCACGGAATGAGCAGTTCTTC. This codes for CASSSYGARNEQFF.

This chain uses TRBV30 with TRBJ2-1, with D tentatively TRBD1 (5 bases). The CDR3 consists of 13 residues. Looked up from germline, CDR1 is GTSNPN and CDR2 is SVGIG (reference sequence). With 2 bases removed from V and 5 bases from J, the gap between germline ends came to 10 bases. The CDR3 reads CAWSPRANNEQFF. DNA of the CDR3: TGTGCCTGGAGTCCCAGGGCCAACAATGAGCAGTTCTTC.

This clone appeared a few times. The gene calls are TRBV7-9 and TRBJ1-6; D is unresolved. Looked up from germline, CDR1 is SEHNR and CDR2 is FQNEAQ (reference sequence). The V end lost 6 bases, the J end lost 6 bases, and 9 bases lay between the germline ends. CDR3 length: 13 amino acids. The CDR3 DNA follows: TGTGCCAGCAGTAACCCTAGTAATTCACCCCTCCACTTT. It translates to CASSNPSNSPLHF. Full variable domain (outside the CDR3, taken from reference TRBV7-9 and TRBJ1-6): DTGVSQNPRHKITKRGQNVTFRCDPISEHNRLYWYRQTLGQGPEFLTYFQNEAQLEKSRLLSDRFSAERPKGSFSTLEIQRTEQGDSAMYLCASSNPSNSPLHFGNGTRLTVT.

The CDR3 protein is CSVDPTGNLYEQYF. In DNA form, the CDR3 reads TGCAGCGTTGACCCGACAGGGAACCTTTACGAGCAGTACTTC. The V gene is TRBV29-1, the J gene TRBJ2-7, with 7 bases aligning to TRBD1. The CDR3 contains 14 residues. Germline V gene lookup returns CDR1 SQVTM and CDR2 ANQGSEA. V dropped 3 bases and J dropped 4; count of bases not matched to a gene: 9.

As concerns this clone: The same CDR3 can be traced to other DNA sequences in this sample. The chain has TRBV7-9 and TRBJ2-6; D is ambiguous. V dropped 5 bases and J dropped 0 bases, with 8 bases sitting between them. The CDR3 contains 15 residues. Germline V gives CDR1 SEHNR, CDR2 FQNEAQ (reference sequence). The CDR3 nucleotides read TGTGCCAGCAGCCCCGGCGGCTCTGGGGCCAACGTCCTGACTTTC. Protein sequence: CASSPGGSGANVLTF. Based on the CDR3 plus reference TRBV7-9 and TRBJ2-6, the full variable domain is DTGVSQNPRHKITKRGQNVTFRCDPISEHNRLYWYRQTLGQGPEFLTYFQNEAQLEKSRLLSDRFSAERPKGSFSTLEIQRTEQGDSAMYLCASSPGGSGANVLTFGAGSRLTVL.

J is TRBJ2-7 and V is TRBV4-1; D possibly uses TRBD1 or TRBD2 (5 bases each). Germline lookup yields CDR1 MGHRA and CDR2 YSYEKL. This CDR3 region has 15 residues. V lost 4 bases to trimming and J lost 0 bases, with 13 bases between them. This chain's CDR3 is CASSRERDVSYEQYF. CDR3 nucleotide sequence: TGCGCCAGCAGCCGAGAACGGGACGTCTCCTACGAGCAGTACTTC.

J is TRBJ2-1 and V is TRBV2; D may match TRBD1 or TRBD2 (6 bases each). The V gene lost 3 bases and the J gene lost 8 bases, with 14 bases spanning the gap. Germline V gene lookup returns CDR1 SNHLY and CDR2 FYNNEI. The CDR3 covers 14 residues. DNA for the CDR3: TGTGCCAGCAGTGATTTACAGGGCGGGGATGAGCAGTTCTTC. As protein: CASSDLQGGDEQFF.

The chain is built from TRBV4-2 and TRBJ1-5; 8 bases agree with TRBD1. With 4 bases clipped from V and 2 bases from J, the junction kept 1 base outside the gene matches. CDR1 and CDR2 from the germline V gene are LGHNA and YNFKEQ. The CDR3 extends over 14 amino acids. The CDR3 DNA sequence: TGTGCCAGCAGCCCGACAGGGGGCAATCAGCCCCAGCATTTT. It translates to CASSPTGGNQPQHF.

The gene calls are TRBV6-1 and TRBJ1-2; TRBD1 matches 7 bases. After removal of 6 bases from V and 2 bases from J, the junction contained 6 bases not matched to a gene. Germline-derived CDR1 and CDR2 are MNHNS and SASEGT. The CDR3 totals 14 residues. For the CDR3, the DNA is TGTGCCAGCAGACCGCTCAGGGGGAACTATGGCTACACCTTC. This gives the protein CASRPLRGNYGYTF.

The chain joins TRBV2 to TRBJ2-3, with D maybe TRBD1 (5 bases). CDR1 is SNHLY, CDR2 FYNNEI, per germline. Trimming removed 0 bases at V and 4 bases at J, with 17 bases between. The CDR3 has 17 residues. CDR3 in DNA: TGTGCCAGCAGTGAAGCTTTTGTTCTGAAGGGGTCAGATACGCAGTATTTT. Translated: CASSEAFVLKGSDTQYF.

This chain links TRBV27 with TRBJ1-6; perhaps TRBD1 as D (6 bases). Germline V gives CDR1 MNHEY, CDR2 SMNVEV (reference sequence). V lost 4 bases and J 11 bases, leaving 15 bases between the germline ends. This CDR3 region has 14 residues. CDR3 sequence reads: CASSYREGSAPLHF. The CDR3 DNA reads as TGTGCCAGCAGTTACAGGGAAGGGTCGGCACCCCTCCACTTT.

The V gene is TRBV15, the J gene TRBJ2-7; D is uncertain. CDR3 length: 12 residues. The V and J ends lost 0 bases and 9 bases respectively, with 9 bases between them. Germline CDR1 is LNHNV and CDR2 is YYDKDF (reference sequence). CDR3 amino acids: CATSRDRVGQYF. Written as DNA, the CDR3 is TGTGCCACCAGCAGAGATCGGGTAGGGCAGTACTTC.

The chain combines TRBV5-4 with TRBJ2-1; maybe TRBD2 (7 bases). The CDR3 runs 15 residues. CDR1 SGHNT and CDR2 YYREEE come from the germline V gene (reference sequence). V gave up 0 bases and J gave up 7 bases, with 14 bases separating them. Written as DNA, the CDR3 is TGTGCCAGCAGCTTGGCGGGGGGCGAGTGGAATGAGCAGTTCTTC. Its protein is CASSLAGGEWNEQFF. The whole variable domain, filled in from reference TRBV5-4 and TRBJ2-1, reads ETGVTQSPTHLIKTRGQQVTLRCSSQSGHNTVSWYQQALGQGPQFIFQYYREEENGRGNFPPRFSGLQFPNYSSELNVNALELDDSALYLCASSLAGGEWNEQFFGPGTRLTVL.

This chain connects TRBV6-1 to TRBJ2-7, with 7 bases matching TRBD1. This CDR3 contains 14 residues. Per germline, CDR1 MNHNS and CDR2 SASEGT. After removal of 7 bases from V and 4 bases from J, the junction contained 10 bases not matched to a gene. The CDR3 DNA follows: TGTGCCAGCACGCCCCCTGACAGGGCGTACGAGCAGTACTTC. Protein: CASTPPDRAYEQYF.

Remarks on this clone: The sample carries other DNA sequences with the same CDR3. The rearrangement joins TRBV19 to TRBJ2-5, with TRBD2 matching over 15 bases. This CDR3 contains 16 residues. V trimming: 5 bases; J trimming: 4 bases; junction bases outside the gene matches: 5. Per the germline V gene, CDR1 is LNHDA and CDR2 is SQIVND (reference sequence). CDR3 bases: TGTGCCAGTAGTCCCGGACTAGCGGGAGGGCCAGAGACCCAGTACTTC. Translation gives CASSPGLAGGPETQYF.

This chain connects TRBV4-1 to TRBJ1-5; no definite D call. CDR1 is MGHRA, CDR2 YSYEKL, per germline. The CDR3 contains 17 residues. The V and J ends lost 2 bases and 2 bases respectively, with 16 bases between them. The CDR3 sequence: CASSQRVQVSGNQPQHF. CDR3 DNA: TGCGCCAGCAGCCAAAGAGTCCAGGTTAGTGGCAATCAGCCCCAGCATTTT.

Only one count was recorded for this clone. The chain joins TRBV10-1 to TRBJ2-7; D tentatively fits TRBD1 or TRBD2 (5 bases each). Trimming pared 2 bases from V and 0 bases from J, leaving 11 bases between. Germline V gene sequence: CDR1 WNHNN, CDR2 SYGVQD (reference sequence). The CDR3 extends over 15 amino acids. This chain's CDR3 is CASSEGGTASYEQYF. DNA for the CDR3: TGCGCCAGCAGTGAGGGGGGTACGGCCTCCTACGAGCAGTACTTC.

The chain uses TRBV19 and TRBJ1-3; D remains ambiguous. This CDR3 contains 14 residues. Germline CDR1 LNHDA, CDR2 SQIVND (reference sequence). Between the trimmed V and J ends, which lost 7 bases and 0 bases, there was a span of 10 bases. The CDR3 coding sequence is TGTGCCAGTATTACGACTGACTCTGGAAACACCATATATTTT. Translating gives CASITTDSGNTIYF.

This clone has just a few counts. V gene TRBV19 combines with J gene TRBJ1-1, with D unresolved. This CDR3 comprises 13 residues. Germline CDR1 is LNHDA and CDR2 is SQIVND (reference sequence). The V and J ends lost 6 bases and 1 base respectively, with 9 bases between them. The chain's CDR3 is CASSNLGNTEAFF. The CDR3 bases are TGTGCCAGTAGCAATCTGGGGAACACTGAAGCTTTCTTT.

The V gene is TRBV27, the J gene TRBJ1-5; TRBD1 matches at 8 bases. Germline V gene lookup returns CDR1 MNHEY and CDR2 SMNVEV (reference sequence). With 6 bases clipped from V and 4 bases from J, the junction kept 5 bases outside the gene matches. CDR3 size: 14 residues. The CDR3 bases are TGTGCCAGCAGCTTGACAGGGGCAAATCAGCCCCAGCATTTT. It specifies CASSLTGANQPQHF.

This chain uses TRBV18 with TRBJ2-7; 11 positions agree with TRBD1. V dropped 6 bases and J dropped 2; count of bases not matched to a gene: 6. The germline gives CDR1 KGHSH, CDR2 LQKENI. The CDR3 runs 15 residues. CDR3 nucleotides: TGTGCCAGCTCTTTACCGGGACAGGGGGCCTACGAGCAGTACTTC. Translated, it gives CASSLPGQGAYEQYF. Filled out from reference TRBV18 and TRBJ2-7, the complete variable domain reads NAGVMQNPRHLVRRRGQEARLRCSPMKGHSHVYWYRQLPEEGLKFMVYLQKENIIDESGMPKERFSAEFPKEGPSILRIQQVVRGDSAAYFCASSLPGQGAYEQYFGPGTRLTVT.

The chain joins TRBV7-9 to TRBJ1-2; TRBD1 matches at 9 bases. Trimming at V came to 6 bases and at J to 8 bases, leaving 10 bases not matched to a gene. This CDR3 has 14 amino acids. CDR1 SEHNR and CDR2 FQNEAQ come from the germline V gene (reference sequence). The CDR3 is CASSPGTGWWGYTF. CDR3 in DNA: TGTGCCAGCAGTCCCGGGACAGGGTGGTGGGGCTACACCTTC.